The next 14 T cell receptor beta chains were all read from a single sample in a study of vaccination and CD4 T cells after COVID-19. The treatment was: approximately nine-day PBMC culture with coronavirus spike peptide pools or control peptides (ViraFEST assay). Researchers used the Oncomine TCR Beta short-read assay to sequence DNA from cultured CD4+ T cells. TCRdb re-derived calls from the PCR reads in MiXCR, one entry per CDR3 protein. The data hold 25,000 to 30,000 distinct CDR3 sequences, with around 50% observed a single time. The antigens these receptors bind are not known. Material: CD4+ T cells from blood, cultured in vitro, obtained before SARS-CoV-2 vaccination. Receptor source: a human donor who received a COVID-19 vaccine.

The rearrangement links TRBV27 to TRBJ2-2, with D tentatively TRBD1 (5 bases). Trimming removed 3 bases at V and 4 bases at J, with 9 bases between. CDR1 and CDR2 from the germline V gene are MNHEY and SMNVEV (reference sequence). The CDR3 totals 14 residues. CDR3 amino acids: CASSFSQATGELFF. The CDR3 bases are TGTGCCAGCAGTTTTTCACAGGCCACCGGGGAGCTGTTTTTT.

V gene TRBV20-1 combines with J gene TRBJ1-5; 10 bases align to TRBD1. The CDR3 contains 17 residues. In germline, CDR1 is DFQATT, CDR2 SNEGSKA (reference sequence). V gave up 2 bases and J gave up 2 bases; unmatched junction bases: 9. CDR3 sequence (DNA): TGCAGTGCTAGACTACTGACAGGGGGCGAAGGCAATCAGCCCCAGCATTTT. Its protein is CSARLLTGGEGNQPQHF.

The chain employs TRBV10-1 and TRBJ2-3, with D unresolved. Germline CDR1 WNHNN, CDR2 SYGVQD (reference sequence). Trimming removed 2 bases from V and 4 bases from J, with 10 bases in between. The CDR3 runs 14 residues. The CDR3 loop reads CASSESTEADTQYF. DNA of the CDR3: TGCGCCAGCAGTGAGAGTACAGAAGCAGATACGCAGTATTTT.

This clonotype was seen only a few times. V and J are TRBV5-5 and TRBJ1-6; D is ambiguous. The CDR3 has 13 residues. In germline, CDR1 is SGHKS, CDR2 YYEKEE (reference sequence). V was trimmed by 2 bases and J by 10 bases, leaving 10 bases between them. CDR3 nucleotides: TGTGCCAGCAGCTTCTCCTCGGGGTCACCCCTCCACTTT. Encoded protein: CASSFSSGSPLHF.

In this sample, this clonotype turned up a few times. The chain couples TRBV19 to TRBJ1-6; TRBD1 aligns across 10 bases. The CDR3 covers 15 residues. Germline V CDR1 and CDR2: LNHDA, SQIVND (reference sequence). The junction had 8 bases not matched to a gene; V was cut back by 5 bases and J by 10 bases. The CDR3 DNA follows: TGTGCCAGTAGTTTAACCGGGACAGGGGAATCACCCCTCCACTTT. Translation gives CASSLTGTGESPLHF.

The rearrangement uses TRBV19 and TRBJ1-1, with D unclear. Germline V lookup: CDR1 LNHDA, CDR2 SQIVND (reference sequence). The CDR3 is 15 amino acids. V was pared by 1 base and J by 4 bases, with 13 bases between. The CDR3 nucleotides are TGTGCCAGTAGTATAGGGGGAGGTTGGGCCACTGAAGCTTTCTTT. This codes for CASSIGGGWATEAFF.

This sequence joins TRBV5-1 and TRBJ2-5, with D possibly being TRBD1 (5 bases). With 1 base removed from V and 1 base from J, the gap between germline ends came to 8 bases. Germline loops: CDR1 SGHRS, CDR2 YFSETQ. The CDR3 is 14 amino acids. CDR3 protein: CASSLTGAQETQYF. As DNA, the CDR3 is TGCGCCAGCAGCTTGACTGGGGCCCAAGAGACCCAGTACTTC.

The chain combines TRBV6-5 with TRBJ1-2; maybe TRBD1 (5 bases). The length of the CDR3 is 15 residues. The V end lost 2 bases, the J end lost 0 bases, and 10 bases lay between the germline ends. Germline CDR1 MNHEY, CDR2 SVGAGI. For the CDR3, the DNA is TGTGCCAGCAGTTACCAACGGGGCCCTAACTATGGCTACACCTTC. This gives the protein CASSYQRGPNYGYTF.

This clonotype was recorded once. V usage is TRBV11-3 and J usage is TRBJ2-5; 13 nucleotides agree with TRBD2. V gave up 6 bases and J gave up 5 bases; unmatched junction bases: 9. Per germline, CDR1 SGHNT and CDR2 YENEEA. This CDR3 region has 16 residues. CDR3 amino acids: CASSRGLAGVVETQYF. The CDR3 bases are TGTGCCAGCAGTCGAGGACTAGCGGGGGTAGTCGAGACCCAGTACTTC.

The CDR3 sequence is CASTPPGANVLTF. DNA of the CDR3: TGTGCCAGTACCCCACCTGGGGCCAACGTCCTGACTTTC. This chain joins TRBV19 and TRBJ2-6, with unresolved D. The V gene's germline CDR1 is LNHDA and CDR2 SQIVND (reference sequence). The CDR3 contains 13 residues. Between the trimmed V and J ends, which lost 7 bases and 2 bases, there was a span of 6 bases.

The V gene is TRBV7-2, the J gene TRBJ2-7; 8 positions agree with TRBD2. CDR1 SGHTA and CDR2 FQGNSA come from the germline V gene. The CDR3 has 15 amino acids. V gave up 5 bases and J gave up 2 bases; unmatched junction bases: 8. The CDR3 bases are TGTGCCAGCAGCGCGATGTCGGGGGGGGCCTACGAGCAGTACTTC. Amino acids: CASSAMSGGAYEQYF.

V gene TRBV6-1 combines with J gene TRBJ1-1, with TRBD1 as a possible D gene (5 bases). The germline V gene encodes CDR1 MNHNS and CDR2 SASEGT. V was cut by 4 bases and J by 2 bases, with 11 bases left in between. This CDR3 has 14 amino acids. CDR3 residues: CASSALDSNTEAFF. DNA of the CDR3: TGTGCCAGCAGTGCCCTAGACAGTAACACTGAAGCTTTCTTT.

This chain's CDR3 is CASRDGNTGELFF. CDR3 nucleotides: TGCGCCAGCAGGGACGGGAACACCGGGGAGCTGTTTTTT. This sequence joins TRBV5-1 and TRBJ2-2; no firm D call. The CDR3 sequence is 13 residues long. Germline V gives CDR1 SGHRS, CDR2 YFSETQ. Trimming removed 5 bases from V and 1 base from J, with 6 bases in between. Supplemented by reference TRBV5-1 and TRBJ2-2, the full variable domain reads KAGVTQTPRYLIKTRGQQVTLSCSPISGHRSVSWYQQTPGQGLQFLFEYFSETQRNKGNFPGRFSGRQFSNSRSEMNVSTLELGDSALYLCASRDGNTGELFFGEGSRLTVL.

The V and J genes are TRBV24-1 and TRBJ2-5; 8 nucleotides align to TRBD1. The J segment lost 1 base and the V segment lost 3 bases, leaving 6 bases of the junction unmatched. CDR3 length: 16 amino acids. From germline, CDR1 is KGHDR and CDR2 SFDVKD. The CDR3 nucleotides are TGTGCCACCAGTGATCCGATACAGGGGGGCCAAGAGACCCAGTACTTC. This gives the protein CATSDPIQGGQETQYF.